The clone carrying this T cell receptor beta chain was observed a single time. Antigen: not known. Assay used: immunoSEQ multiplex PCR; TCRdb lists only in-frame clones, some missing. The data contain tens of thousands of clones, approximately 91% of them singletons. Time point: newly diagnosed, previously untreated cHL patient sample. Peripheral samples used as comparators were newly diagnosed, untreated classical Hodgkin lymphoma PBMCs. This sample was included in a study of PD-1 blockade in classical Hodgkin lymphoma. Notes on the study in general: Newly diagnosed patients had baseline TCR diversity that was reportedly lower than that of healthy donors. Nothing has yet pinned down what causes the repertoire differences, possibly disease activity or prior therapy.

Trimming took 7 bases from V and 1 from J; bases not matched to a gene: 1. From germline, CDR1 is SQVTM and CDR2 ANQGSEA. The CDR3 is 13 amino acids. The sample comprised peripheral blood mononuclear cells (PBMCs). The source is a human donor with classical Hodgkin lymphoma. J is TRBJ2-2 and V is TRBV29-1, with 9 bases aligning to TRBD1. The CDR3 nucleotides are TGCAGCGCGGGACAGGGGAACACCGGGGAGCTGTTTTTT. This sequence encodes CSAGQGNTGELFF.